The rows below give T cell receptor beta chains drawn from one sample of a study of shared clonotypes between healthy human individuals. Sequenced by immunoSEQ multiplex PCR; TCRdb stores in-frame clones only, minus some. Of about 2 million clones detected, roughly 95% appear once; the ten largest clones hold approximately 1.2%. The sequenced sample consisted of naive CD8+ T cells sorted from blood. The receptors stem from a man aged 18 to 29 in good health. Both conserved end residues are part of each CDR3. The order of the fields is CDR3 protein, CDR3 DNA, J gene, V gene, clone size, D gene. A D gene is named only where the DNA matches it firmly. Clone size is given for some rows only: seen once, a few or many times, or a class if the clone is expanded.

CDR3: CASSLQASETQYF
DNA: TGTGCCAGCAGCTTGCAGGCTTCAGAGACCCAGTACTTC
J: TRBJ2-5
V: TRBV5-6
size: -
D: -

CDR3: CASSPSAGMETQYF
DNA: TGCGCCAGCAGCCCCTCAGCGGGTATGGAGACCCAGTACTTC
J: TRBJ2-5
V: TRBV4-1
size: -
D: -

CDR3: CASSHRGGTQYF
DNA: TGCGCCAGCAGCCATCGAGGGGGTACGCAGTATTTT
J: TRBJ2-3
V: TRBV5-1
size: -
D: -

CDR3: CASSAVGYLNTEAFF
DNA: TGTGCCAGCAGCGCGGTCGGTTATTTGAACACTGAAGCTTTCTTT
J: TRBJ1-1
V: TRBV9
size: -
D: -

CDR3: CASSQVGTELNSYNEQFF
DNA: TGCGCCAGCAGCCAAGTCGGGACTGAATTAAACTCCTACAATGAGCAGTTCTTC
J: TRBJ2-1
V: TRBV4-1
size: -
D: -

CDR3: CASSRTTLASYEQYF
DNA: TGTGCCAGCAGTCGGACCACATTAGCCTCCTACGAGCAGTACTTC
J: TRBJ2-7
V: TRBV27
size: -
D: -

CDR3: CASPEISGDTQYF
DNA: TGTGCCAGCCCTGAGATAAGCGGGGATACGCAGTATTTT
J: TRBJ2-3
V: TRBV2
size: -
D: -

CDR3: CASSVEGGVGETQYF
DNA: TGTGCCAGCAGCGTAGAGGGGGGAGTTGGCGAGACCCAGTACTTC
J: TRBJ2-5
V: TRBV9
size: -
D: -

CDR3: CASSRGPSGGANVLTF
DNA: TGTGCCAGCAGCCGCGGACCCTCGGGAGGGGCCAACGTCCTGACTTTC
J: TRBJ2-6
V: TRBV7-9
size: -
D: -

CDR3: CASSYAVELRRTDQETQYF
DNA: TGTGCCAGCAGTTACGCGGTGGAATTAAGGAGGACAGACCAAGAGACCCAGTACTTC
J: TRBJ2-5
V: TRBV6-8
size: -
D: -

CDR3: CASSLAGGNTGELFF
DNA: TGTGCTAGCAGCTTAGCAGGCGGGAACACCGGGGAGCTGTTTTTT
J: TRBJ2-2
V: TRBV7-7
size: -
D: -

CDR3: CAIRDYITDTQYF
DNA: TGTGCCATAAGAGACTATATCACAGATACGCAGTATTTT
J: TRBJ2-3
V: TRBV27
size: -
D: -

CDR3: CASSLGLAGVDEQFF
DNA: TGTGCCAGCAGCTTGGGACTAGCGGGAGTCGATGAGCAGTTCTTC
J: TRBJ2-1
V: TRBV7-2
size: -
D: TRBD2

CDR3: CASSERGLNQPQHF
DNA: TGTGCCAGCAGTGAAAGGGGTCTGAATCAGCCCCAGCATTTT
J: TRBJ1-5
V: TRBV25-1
size: -
D: -

CDR3: CASSQGSGVPYEQYF
DNA: TGCGCCAGCAGCCAAGGCTCGGGGGTCCCCTACGAGCAGTACTTC
J: TRBJ2-7
V: TRBV4-3
size: -
D: -

CDR3: CASSEGGSQYF
DNA: TGTGCCAGCAGTGAAGGGGGGAGTCAGTACTTC
J: TRBJ2-7
V: TRBV6-1
size: -
D: -

CDR3: CASSHPVRTDTQYF
DNA: TGCGCCAGCAGCCACCCAGTCAGGACAGATACGCAGTATTTT
J: TRBJ2-3
V: TRBV4-1
size: -
D: -

CDR3: CASSAGGADLYNEQFF
DNA: TGTGCCAGCAGCGCCGGGGGAGCGGATCTCTACAATGAGCAGTTCTTC
J: TRBJ2-1
V: TRBV9
size: -
D: -

CDR3: CATSQNHIAEKLFF
DNA: TGTGCCACCAGCCAGAACCATATAGCCGAAAAACTGTTTTTT
J: TRBJ1-4
V: TRBV15
size: once
D: -

CDR3: CASSQQGTSAYEQYF
DNA: TGTGCCAGCAGCCAACAGGGGACTAGCGCATACGAGCAGTACTTC
J: TRBJ2-7
V: TRBV14
size: -
D: TRBD2

CDR3: CASSQDIGQGWETQYF
DNA: TGCGCCAGCAGCCAAGATATAGGACAGGGATGGGAGACCCAGTACTTC
J: TRBJ2-5
V: TRBV4-3
size: -
D: TRBD1

CDR3: CASSKSGLTDTQYF
DNA: TGTGCCAGCAGCAAAAGCGGTCTCACAGATACGCAGTATTTT
J: TRBJ2-3
V: TRBV9
size: -
D: -

CDR3: CASSGLGTGTEAFF
DNA: TGTGCCAGCAGCGGACTAGGGACAGGGACTGAAGCTTTCTTT
J: TRBJ1-1
V: TRBV6-1
size: -
D: TRBD1

CDR3: CASSVAVGISSGNTIYF
DNA: TGTGCCAGCAGCGTAGCTGTGGGGATTTCCTCTGGAAACACCATATATTTT
J: TRBJ1-3
V: TRBV9
size: -
D: -

CDR3: CASSLLGLAGETQYF
DNA: TGTGCCAGCAGTTTACTAGGACTAGCAGGAGAGACCCAGTACTTC
J: TRBJ2-5
V: TRBV27
size: once
D: TRBD2

CDR3: CASSLVQFMNTEAFF
DNA: TGTGCCAGCAGCTTAGTTCAGTTCATGAACACTGAAGCTTTCTTT
J: TRBJ1-1
V: TRBV7-9
size: -
D: -

CDR3: CAWTRGQNTEAFF
DNA: TGTGCCTGGACCAGGGGTCAGAACACTGAAGCTTTCTTT
J: TRBJ1-1
V: TRBV30
size: once
D: -

CDR3: CASSLGDFGQYF
DNA: TGTGCCAGCAGCTTAGGCGACTTTGGGCAGTACTTC
J: TRBJ2-7
V: TRBV11-2
size: -
D: -

CDR3: CASSPYRVFNYGYTF
DNA: TGTGCCAGCAGCCCATACAGGGTCTTTAACTATGGCTACACCTTC
J: TRBJ1-2
V: TRBV21-1
size: -
D: -

CDR3: CASSLLLAVQETQYF
DNA: TGTGCCAGCAGCTTATTACTAGCGGTACAAGAGACCCAGTACTTC
J: TRBJ2-5
V: TRBV7-2
size: -
D: TRBD2

CDR3: CATEESPEQYF
DNA: TGTGCCACAGAGGAAAGTCCCGAGCAGTACTTC
J: TRBJ2-7
V: TRBV6-5
size: -
D: -

CDR3: CASSLAGANVLTF
DNA: TGTGCCAGCAGTTTAGCCGGGGCCAACGTCCTGACTTTC
J: TRBJ2-6
V: TRBV28
size: -
D: -

CDR3: CASSSLWGEVNTEAFF
DNA: TGTGCCAGCAGCTCCCTCTGGGGGGAAGTCAACACTGAAGCTTTCTTT
J: TRBJ1-1
V: TRBV7-9
size: few
D: -

CDR3: CATSGGGSYGYTF
DNA: TGTGCCACCAGCGGGGGGGGATCCTATGGCTACACCTTC
J: TRBJ1-2
V: TRBV15
size: -
D: -

CDR3: CASSLVLNNEQFF
DNA: TGTGCCAGCAGCTTAGTACTGAATAATGAGCAGTTCTTC
J: TRBJ2-1
V: TRBV11-3
size: -
D: -

CDR3: CAWSIGAEAFF
DNA: TGTGCCTGGAGCATCGGGGCTGAAGCTTTCTTT
J: TRBJ1-1
V: TRBV30
size: -
D: -

CDR3: CASSADTSGYGYTF
DNA: TGTGCCAGCAGTGCCGACACGTCCGGCTATGGCTACACCTTC
J: TRBJ1-2
V: TRBV2
size: once
D: -

CDR3: CAILGQPEGTGELFF
DNA: TGTGCCATCCTTGGACAGCCGGAGGGCACCGGGGAGCTGTTTTTT
J: TRBJ2-2
V: TRBV7-9
size: -
D: -

CDR3: CASSLGRVWGDSYNEQFF
DNA: TGTGCCAGCAGCTTAGGCCGCGTCTGGGGGGATTCCTACAATGAGCAGTTCTTC
J: TRBJ2-1
V: TRBV11-2
size: -
D: -

CDR3: CASSFYEGYEQYF
DNA: TGTGCCAGCAGCTTTTATGAGGGCTACGAGCAGTACTTC
J: TRBJ2-7
V: TRBV13
size: -
D: -

CDR3: CASSLGWEGAVHNEQFF
DNA: TGTGCCAGCAGCTTAGGGTGGGAGGGAGCGGTTCACAATGAGCAGTTCTTC
J: TRBJ2-1
V: TRBV7-2
size: -
D: TRBD2

CDR3: CAVDGDQYNEQFF
DNA: TGTGCCGTAGACGGAGACCAATACAATGAGCAGTTCTTC
J: TRBJ2-1
V: TRBV10-3
size: -
D: -

CDR3: CASSPGTGSYEQYF
DNA: TGTGCCAGCAGCCCCGGGACAGGGTCGTACGAGCAGTACTTC
J: TRBJ2-7
V: TRBV11-2
size: -
D: TRBD1

CDR3: CASSSQGGRDSLGYGYTF
DNA: TGTGCCAGCAGCTCCCAAGGGGGAAGGGACTCCTTGGGGTATGGCTACACCTTC
J: TRBJ1-2
V: TRBV9
size: few
D: -

CDR3: CASSEDWGREAFF
DNA: TGTGCCAGCAGTGAAGATTGGGGTCGCGAAGCTTTCTTT
J: TRBJ1-1
V: TRBV25-1
size: -
D: -

CDR3: CSAPGLAGGFYEQYF
DNA: TGCAGCGCCCCCGGACTAGCGGGAGGGTTCTACGAGCAGTACTTC
J: TRBJ2-7
V: TRBV29-1
size: -
D: TRBD2

CDR3: CASSLLPDSPSFTF
DNA: TGTGCCAGCAGCCTGCTCCCGGACAGCCCCAGCTTCACCTTC
J: TRBJ1-2
V: TRBV27
size: -
D: -

CDR3: CASSFGTVAYEQYF
DNA: TGTGCCAGCAGCTTCGGGACAGTCGCCTACGAGCAGTACTTC
J: TRBJ2-7
V: TRBV7-9
size: -
D: TRBD1

CDR3: CASSLDRGVYEQYF
DNA: TGTGCCAGCAGCTTGGACAGGGGTGTCTACGAGCAGTACTTC
J: TRBJ2-7
V: TRBV5-6
size: -
D: TRBD1

CDR3: CASSEGLAGGETQYF
DNA: TGTGCCAGCAGTGAAGGACTAGCGGGAGGCGAGACCCAGTACTTC
J: TRBJ2-5
V: TRBV2
size: -
D: TRBD2

CDR3: CASSRDRGYYGYTF
DNA: TGTGCCAGCAGCCGTGACAGGGGTTACTATGGCTACACCTTC
J: TRBJ1-2
V: TRBV5-4
size: -
D: TRBD1

CDR3: CASSYYSGEQYF
DNA: TGTGCCAGCAGTTATTACAGTGGGGAGCAGTACTTC
J: TRBJ2-7
V: TRBV6-5
size: -
D: -

CDR3: CASKLVTASYEQYF
DNA: TGTGCCAGCAAACTCGTGACAGCCTCCTACGAGCAGTACTTC
J: TRBJ2-7
V: TRBV6-5
size: -
D: -

CDR3: CASSPWTGEGQETQYF
DNA: TGTGCCAGCAGCCCCTGGACAGGGGAGGGCCAAGAGACCCAGTACTTC
J: TRBJ2-5
V: TRBV6-6
size: -
D: TRBD1

CDR3: CASSRQMEGQETQYF
DNA: TGTGCCAGCAGCCGACAAATGGAGGGCCAAGAGACCCAGTACTTC
J: TRBJ2-5
V: TRBV5-6
size: -
D: -

CDR3: CASSLELGGGPLGGELFF
DNA: TGTGCCAGCAGCTTAGAACTTGGCGGGGGACCACTAGGCGGGGAGCTGTTTTTT
J: TRBJ2-2
V: TRBV7-2
size: -
D: TRBD2

CDR3: CASSSFLGQGEAEAFF
DNA: TGTGCCAGCAGCTCATTTTTGGGACAGGGTGAAGCTGAAGCTTTCTTT
J: TRBJ1-1
V: TRBV6-6
size: -
D: TRBD1

CDR3: CASIAGDEQFF
DNA: TGTGCCAGCATAGCCGGGGACGAGCAGTTCTTC
J: TRBJ2-1
V: TRBV6-1
size: once
D: -